These T cell receptor beta chains were read from a single sample in a study of early T cells in non-severe SARS-CoV-2 infection. One entry per CDR3 protein, called by TCRdb with MiXCR from the 5' RACE reads. The data show approximately 98,000 distinct CDR3 sequences, with roughly 12% seen just once and around 2.9% held by the top ten. Sequenced input: whole blood. The source is an adult who was a healthcare worker with PCR-confirmed SARS-CoV-2 infection or an uninfected control (not recorded which). Both conserved end residues are part of each CDR3. D genes are given only for firm matches. Size is stated for part of the rows, as once, few or many counts, or as a class when the clone is expanded.

clone_size j_call v_call d_call cdr3_nt cdr3_aa
- TRBJ2-2 TRBV10-2 TRBD2 TGCGCCAGCAGTGAGTCATTTGGAACGGGGGGAGGCCGGGAGCTGTTTTTT CASSESFGTGGGRELFF
- TRBJ2-1 TRBV4-1 - TGCGCCAGCAGCCAAGCCTCGGCACTAAGGTACAATGAGCAGTTCTTC CASSQASALRYNEQFF
- TRBJ1-6 TRBV7-9 - TGTGCCAGCAGCTCGGACGGCAATTCACCCCTCCACTTT CASSSDGNSPLHF
many TRBJ1-1 TRBV3-1 - TGTGCCAGCAGTGCCGGGACACGCCTCGCTTTCTTT CASSAGTRLAFF
many TRBJ2-1 TRBV12-3/TRBV12-4 - TGTGCCAGCAGCCCCCTGGGCCCCGAGCAGTTCTTC CASSPLGPEQFF
few TRBJ2-2 TRBV20-1 TRBD1 TGCAGTGCTAGAGATCCGACAGGGGCCCCTAACACCGGGGAGCTGTTTTTT CSARDPTGAPNTGELFF
many TRBJ1-5 TRBV6-1 - TGTGCCAGCAGGACCGGGACACCAAGCAATCAGCCCCAGCATTTT CASRTGTPSNQPQHF
- TRBJ1-4 TRBV9 - TGTGCCAGCAGCACCCGGACGGGCGAAAAACTGTTTTTT CASSTRTGEKLFF
- TRBJ2-7 TRBV29-1 - TGCAGCGTTACCCCAGGGGGGGAAGAGCAGTACTTC CSVTPGGEEQYF
many TRBJ1-1 TRBV7-6 TRBD1 TGTGCCAGCACCCGAGACAGGGTGGACACTGAAGCTTTCTTT CASTRDRVDTEAFF
few TRBJ1-5 TRBV4-1 TRBD1 TGCGCCAGCAGCCAAGAAGGGACAGTCCTGAATCAGCCCCAGCATTTT CASSQEGTVLNQPQHF
many TRBJ2-7 TRBV2 TRBD2 TGTGCCAGCAGTGAGGTAGCGGGAGGATACGAGCAGTACTTC CASSEVAGGYEQYF
few TRBJ1-5 TRBV6-6 - TGTGCCAGCAGTTACTCTGGAGGGAATCAGCCCCAGCATTTT CASSYSGGNQPQHF
few TRBJ2-1 TRBV5-4 - TGTGCCAGCAGCTTGGCTACGGGGAAGTCCTACAATGAGCAGTTCTTC CASSLATGKSYNEQFF
many TRBJ1-4 TRBV10-1 - TGCGCCAGCAGTGAGTCGCGGACTCCTCCTAATGAAAAACTGTTTTTT CASSESRTPPNEKLFF
few TRBJ2-7 TRBV6-5 - TGTGCCAGCAGTTATTTGTTAAGCAGAGGTTTCTACGAGCAGTACTTC CASSYLLSRGFYEQYF
many TRBJ2-1 TRBV29-1 - TGCAGCGTTGCCTTGAGCAGCAATGAGCAGTTCTTC CSVALSSNEQFF
- TRBJ2-2 TRBV27 - TGTGCCAGCAGAAACGTGGGACGGCTGTTTTTT CASRNVGRLFF
few TRBJ2-7 TRBV20-1 TRBD1 TGCAGTGTCCGGGACAGTTCCTCCTACGAGCAGTACTTC CSVRDSSSYEQYF
many TRBJ2-3 TRBV6-5 - TGTGCCAGCAGTTCCGCTTTCCTATCCCAGGGCGGGGATACGCAGTATTTT CASSSAFLSQGGDTQYF
- TRBJ1-2 TRBV7-9 - TGTGCCAGCAGCTCCAACACGAACAGGAGCCCCCTTTACTATGGCTACACCTTC CASSSNTNRSPLYYGYTF
many TRBJ1-1 TRBV3-1 - TGTGCCAGCAGCCAAGAAGGTGAAGCTTTCTTT CASSQEGEAFF
few TRBJ1-5 TRBV30 - TGTGCCTGGAGTGCCGGGATATCGGGGCAGCCCCAGCATTTT CAWSAGISGQPQHF
few TRBJ2-1 TRBV24-1 TRBD2 TGTGCCACCAGTGATCCCGGGACTAGCGGGAATTTAGGGCAGTTCTTC CATSDPGTSGNLGQFF
- TRBJ2-1 TRBV7-3 - TGTGCCGGCAGCCCCCGGACGGATCCGAGCTCCTACAATGAGCAGTTCTTC CAGSPRTDPSSYNEQFF
few TRBJ2-1 TRBV29-1 TRBD2 TGCAGCGTTGAAGGGTCGCTCTCGGGACGATCTGACGCGGGGGATGAGCAGTTCTTC CSVEGSLSGRSDAGDEQFF
few TRBJ2-1 TRBV7-8 - TGTGCCAGCAGCTTAGTCTCCAACAATGAGCAGTTCTTC CASSLVSNNEQFF
few TRBJ2-1 TRBV20-1 TRBD2 TGCAGTGCCAGGGGACTAGCGGTCCACTACAATGAGCAGTTCTTC CSARGLAVHYNEQFF
few TRBJ1-5 TRBV28 - TGTGCCAGCAGTTCACCCGGACACCCCCAGCATTTT CASSSPGHPQHF
- TRBJ1-6 TRBV7-3 - TGTGCCAGCAGCTCTACCGGGACCAATTCACCCCTCCACTTT CASSSTGTNSPLHF
many TRBJ1-2 TRBV12-3/TRBV12-4 TRBD1 TGTGCCAGCAGTCTGGGGACAGGGGGCGCGGGAGGCTACACCTTC CASSLGTGGAGGYTF
few TRBJ1-1 TRBV29-1 - TGCAGCGTTGGCGGGGTGAACACTGAAGCTTTCTTT CSVGGVNTEAFF
few TRBJ2-3 TRBV4-2 TRBD2 TGTGCCAGCAGCCAAGATGGTCCTAGCGGGGGGCCCTTATTCACAGATACGCAGTATTTT CASSQDGPSGGPLFTDTQYF
- TRBJ2-1 TRBV6-5 TRBD2 TGTGCCAGCAGTTACCGGATAGCGGGGGGAGATGAGCAGTTCTTC CASSYRIAGGDEQFF
- TRBJ2-5 TRBV27 - TGTGCCAGCAGCTTTGAAGAGACCCAGTACTTC CASSFEETQYF
- TRBJ2-1 TRBV15 - TGTGCCACCAGCAGAGATCCTACAGGGCCCAATGAGCAGTTCTTC CATSRDPTGPNEQFF
- TRBJ1-1 TRBV7-8 - TGTGCCAGCAGCTTGGGGCGACGGACCACTGAAGCTTTCTTT CASSLGRRTTEAFF
many TRBJ2-1 TRBV11-3 TRBD1 TGTGCCAGCAGCTTCCGACAGGGGGTTCCGGATGAGCAGTTCTTC CASSFRQGVPDEQFF
- TRBJ1-5 TRBV7-6 TRBD1 TGTGCCAGCAGCCTTTTGACAGGGGAGGGACAGCCCCAGCATTTT CASSLLTGEGQPQHF
many TRBJ1-1 TRBV11-2 TRBD1 TGTGCCAGCAGTTTCGCCCAGGGGGCCAGAGCTTTCTTT CASSFAQGARAFF
many TRBJ2-1 TRBV5-4 - TGTGCCAGCAGCCCTGGTGGGAGGTACAATGAGCAGTTCTTC CASSPGGRYNEQFF
many TRBJ1-1 TRBV29-1 - TGCAGCGTTGAAAGGAATGAAGCTTTCTTT CSVERNEAFF
- TRBJ1-2 TRBV29-1 - TGCAGCGTTGAAGATTCGATGGGCTACACCTTC CSVEDSMGYTF
few TRBJ2-3 TRBV11-2 - TGTGCCAGCAGCTTAGTTCTAGCGAGCACAGATACGCAGTATTTT CASSLVLASTDTQYF
few TRBJ1-1 TRBV3-1 TRBD1 TGTGCCAGCAGCCAACGGACAGGCTCACGGGAAGCTTTCTTT CASSQRTGSREAFF
few TRBJ1-2 TRBV2 - TGTGCCAGCAGACGGGATCCCGGTTCTGGCTACACCTTC CASRRDPGSGYTF
many TRBJ2-5 TRBV11-2 - TGTGCCAGCAGCCCTCGCGAGACCCAGTACTTC CASSPRETQYF
few TRBJ2-7 TRBV2 - TGTGCCAGCAGTGAAGTACTAGTCTCCTACGAGCAGTACTTC CASSEVLVSYEQYF
few TRBJ2-7 TRBV28 - TGTGCCAGCAGTCCCCCAGGAAACCCAACCGCCTACGAGCAGTACTTC CASSPPGNPTAYEQYF
- TRBJ2-1 TRBV9 - TGTGCCAGCAGCGCTGGTGAGGATGAGCAGTTCTTC CASSAGEDEQFF
many TRBJ2-7 TRBV11-2 TRBD2 TGTGCCAGCAGCTCGCCGGGACTAGCGGATTCCTACGAGCAGTACTTC CASSSPGLADSYEQYF
few TRBJ2-3 TRBV6-5 TRBD2 TGTGCCAGCAGTTACGGGTTAGCGGGCGGGACAGATACGCAGTATTTT CASSYGLAGGTDTQYF